These 26 T cell receptor beta chains came from one sample sequenced in a study of tumor and adjacent non-tumor tissue in lung cancer. This sample's RNA came from whole unsorted tissue. TCRbeta libraries were built with three rounds of nested PCR, modified from ARM-PCR. TCRdb reprocessed the multiplex PCR reads with MiXCR, giving one entry per CDR3 protein. The table records under 150,000 distinct CDR3 sequences, approximately 64% of them present only once. The sample comprised lung tumor tissue. The receptor set was obtained from a man in his 60s with small cell lung cancer.

This clonotype appeared many times. The chain is built from TRBV12-3 or TRBV12-4 and TRBJ2-1; maybe TRBD2 (6 bases). V was trimmed by 7 bases and J by 9 bases, leaving 19 bases between them. CDR3 length: 14 amino acids. In DNA form, the CDR3 reads TGTGCCAGCACAGGGAGGCAGGGAATTAGTGAGCAGTTCTTC. It codes for CASTGRQGISEQFF.

A note on this clonotype: This could be a read error, since a much larger clone is one nucleotide away. The rearrangement uses TRBV29-1 and TRBJ2-3; 8 bases match TRBD2. Per germline, CDR1 SQVTM and CDR2 ANQGSEA. The CDR3 loop spans 17 amino acids. V was pared by 6 bases and J by 1 base, with 15 bases of the junction left unmatched. The CDR3 reads CSVAPGVAGIGTDTQYF. Written as DNA, the CDR3 is TGCAGCGTGGCTCCGGGAGTAGCGGGGATTGGCACAGATACGCAGTATTTT.

A word on this clonotype: This could be a read error, since a much larger clone is one nucleotide away. CDR3 DNA sequence: TGCAGAGCTGACGGGACAGGGCCGAACACAGATACGCAGTATTTT. Encoded protein: CRADGTGPNTDTQYF. The chain carries TRBV20-1 and TRBJ2-3; 9 bases fit TRBD1. Germline CDR1 DFQATT, CDR2 SNEGSKA (reference sequence). There are 15 residues in the CDR3.

The chain recombines TRBV12-3 or TRBV12-4 with TRBJ2-2; D unresolved. The V end was cut by 5 bases, the J end by 6 bases, with 19 bases between. There are 16 residues in the CDR3. CDR3 region: CASSPHFVPGPGELFF. Written as DNA, the CDR3 is TGTGCCAGCAGTCCCCATTTTGTGCCTGGCCCCGGGGAGCTGTTTTTT.

For this clonotype: A much larger clone sits a single nucleotide away, making a read error possible. The gene calls are TRBV20-1 and TRBJ1-1; D remains ambiguous. The CDR3 consists of 11 residues. Trimming took 5 bases from V and 11 from J, leaving 15 bases between them. Germline V gene sequence: CDR1 DFQATT, CDR2 SNEGSKA (reference sequence). The CDR3: CSARLDWVAFF. CDR3 nucleotides: TGCAGTGCTCGCCTAGATTGGGTGGCTTTCTTT.

On this clonotype itself: One end of the junction is discordant with germline, which a read error may explain. This rearrangement joins TRBV20-1 to TRBJ2-1; D is perhaps TRBD2 (5 bases). CDR1 and CDR2 from the germline V gene are DFQATT and SNEGSKA (reference sequence). This CDR3 comprises 14 residues. The CDR3 sequence: CSARSGSADNGQFF. The DNA for the CDR3 is TGCAGTGCTAGATCGGGAAGCGCCGACAATGGGCAGTTCTTC.

Comment on this clonotype: At one of its ends the junction is not consistent with the germline gene, which may arise from a read error. The J gene is TRBJ2-3, the V gene TRBV11-3, with D unresolved. Germline V gives CDR1 SGHNT, CDR2 YENEEA. CDR3 length: 14 residues. The CDR3 loop is CASSLVVSTDTQYF. In DNA, the CDR3 is TGTGCCAGCAGCTTAGTTGTAAGCACAGATACACAGTATTTT.

The V gene is TRBV12-3 or TRBV12-4, the J gene TRBJ2-3; TRBD2 matches at 11 bases. The V segment lost 6 bases and the J segment 14 bases; nucleotides outside the gene matches: 10. The CDR3 extends over 13 amino acids. The CDR3, as DNA: TGTGCCAGCAGCCCTGGGCAGGGACTAGCGGCGTATTTT. Translation: CASSPGQGLAAYF.

In its sample, this clonotype was seen once. The gene calls are TRBV7-9 and TRBJ2-5; TRBD1 might be the D (6 bases). Trimming removed 8 bases at V and 5 bases at J, with 18 bases between. This CDR3 is 14 amino acids long. The germline V gene encodes CDR1 SEHNR and CDR2 FQNEAQ (reference sequence). The CDR3 is CASCLGGQQETQYF. CDR3 coding DNA: TGTGCCAGCTGTCTTGGCGGACAGCAGGAGACCCAGTACTTC.

This sequence joins TRBV29-1 and TRBJ2-1; 8 bases are shared with TRBD1. Per germline, CDR1 SQVTM and CDR2 ANQGSEA. This CDR3 contains 14 residues. This CDR3 reads CGAPRQGIINEQFF. DNA for the CDR3: TGCGGCGCGCCCAGACAGGGGATAATCAATGAGCAGTTCTTC.

Details on this clonotype: The germline gene is not matched at one end of the junction; a read error may be the cause. The chain has TRBV4-1 and TRBJ1-2, with 10 bases aligning to TRBD1. CDR1 MGHRA and CDR2 YSYEKL come from the germline V gene. The CDR3 is 15 amino acids. CDR3 DNA sequence: TGCGCCAGTAGCCCCGGAGGACAGGGGGTGGGTGGCTACACCTTC. It translates to CASSPGGQGVGGYTF.

To note about this clonotype: The junction does not match germline at one end; this may be a read error. V and J are TRBV11-2 and TRBJ2-1; D gene unclear. The CDR3 spans 15 residues. CDR1 is SGHAT, CDR2 FQNNGV, per germline. The CDR3 nucleotides are TGTGCCAGTAGCTTAGTATGGCAGGACTACAATGAGCAGTTCTTC. Translating it yields CASSLVWQDYNEQFF.

This chain links TRBV6-6 with TRBJ1-1, with D possibly TRBD1 on 5 matching bases. This CDR3 spans 14 amino acids. V lost 8 bases and J 1 base, leaving 14 bases between the germline ends. CDR1 is MNHNY, CDR2 SVGAGI, per germline (reference sequence). The DNA for the CDR3 is TGTGCCAGCGCCGGGGGACGGGGGAACACTGAAGCTTTCTTT. It codes for CASAGGRGNTEAFF.

This chain joins TRBV5-6 and TRBJ2-5; 7 nucleotides align to TRBD1. V was pared by 9 bases and J by 3 bases, with 8 bases of the junction left unmatched. Germline lookup yields CDR1 SGHDT and CDR2 YYEEEE. This CDR3 is built from 13 residues. Here the CDR3 reads CANSPGTEETQYF. CDR3 DNA sequence: TGTGCCAACAGTCCCGGGACAGAAGAGACCCAGTACTTC.

The chain employs TRBV5-6 and TRBJ2-7; D call uncertain. This CDR3 comprises 15 residues. CDR1 is SGHDT, CDR2 YYEEEE, per germline. The V end lost 1 base, the J end lost 0 bases, and 11 bases lay between the germline ends. This CDR3 reads CASSLLLESSYEQYF. The DNA for the CDR3 is TGTGCCAGCAGCTTGTTATTGGAAAGCTCCTACGAGCAGTACTTC.

Concerning this clonotype itself: This likely comes from a read error, as the CDR3 has no conserved phenylalanine or tryptophan at its end. The rearrangement uses TRBV11-2 and TRBJ2-7; D unclear. The germline V gene has CDR1 SGHAT and CDR2 FQNNGV. The CDR3 is 12 amino acids. V lost 5 bases, J lost 4 bases, and 9 bases lay in between. CDR3 amino acids: CASSTTPYEQYI. As DNA, the CDR3 is TGTGCCAGCAGCACCACGCCATACGAGCAGTACATC.

The J gene is TRBJ1-2, the V gene TRBV20-1, with 7 bases that match TRBD1. The V segment lost 7 bases and the J segment 9 bases; nucleotides outside the gene matches: 14. The V gene's germline CDR1 is DFQATT and CDR2 SNEGSKA (reference sequence). The CDR3 totals 13 residues. The CDR3 loop is CSGSPTGVGSYTF. CDR3 bases: TGCAGTGGTAGCCCTACAGGGGTCGGGAGCTACACCTTC.

Points on this clonotype: The CDR3 end shows no conserved phenylalanine or tryptophan, and so a read error is likely. J is TRBJ2-3 and V is TRBV12-3 or TRBV12-4; unclear D gene. The CDR3 is 12 residues long. V was trimmed by 4 bases and J by 4 bases, leaving 6 bases between them. The CDR3 nucleotides read TGTGCCAGCAGTTATCCCTCAGATACGCAGTATTCT. Protein sequence: CASSYPSDTQYS.

This clonotype showed up many times. This sequence joins TRBV6-2 or TRBV6-3 and TRBJ2-5; the D call may be TRBD1 or TRBD2 (5 bases each). The CDR3 runs to 15 residues. Trimming took 10 bases from V and 2 from J, leaving 20 bases between them. Germline V gives CDR1 MNHEY, CDR2 SVGEGT. CDR3 nucleotides: TGTGCCACCAACCGTGGGGGAGCCGGACAAGAGACCCAGTACTTC. Encoded protein: CATNRGGAGQETQYF.

This clonotype was recorded at least ten times. The chain uses TRBV20-1 and TRBJ2-5, with D maybe TRBD2 (7 bases). The CDR3 contains 12 residues. With 6 bases removed from V and 4 bases from J, the gap between germline ends came to 12 bases. Germline CDR1 reads DFQATT; CDR2 reads SNEGSKA (reference sequence). The CDR3 here is CSAEGGGETQYF. As DNA, the CDR3 is TGCAGTGCCGAGGGAGGGGGAGAGACCCAGTACTTC.

CDR3 residues: CSASGTDGYQPQHF. The CDR3 coding sequence is TGCAGTGCTTCCGGGACGGATGGCTACCAGCCCCAGCATTTT. The chain is built from TRBV20-1 and TRBJ1-5; D possibly corresponds to TRBD1 (5 bases). V lost 5 bases, J lost 7 bases, and 18 bases lay in between. CDR3 length: 14 residues. Germline V gene lookup returns CDR1 DFQATT and CDR2 SNEGSKA (reference sequence).

The chain employs TRBV11-2 and TRBJ2-1, with D possibly TRBD1 on 7 matching bases. Germline V gene data show CDR1 as SGHAT and CDR2 as FQNNGV. There are 14 residues in the CDR3. V lost 1 base, J lost 13 bases, and 17 bases lay in between. CDR3 sequence (DNA): TGTGCCAGCAGCTTAGGGAGCAGGGGGGTCTATCAGTTCTTC. Its protein is CASSLGSRGVYQFF.

This clonotype was recorded only once. This may arise from a read error, as a much more abundant clone is one base away. The V and J genes are TRBV20-1 and TRBJ1-2; unclear D gene. Germline CDR1 and CDR2: DFQATT and SNEGSKA (reference sequence). The CDR3 has 13 amino acids. CDR3 residues: CSVREEAHSGYTF. The CDR3 nucleotides are TGCAGTGTTAGAGAGGAGGCGCACAGTGGCTACACCTTC.

With respect to this clonotype: A junction end diverges from the germline sequence, so it may reflect a read error. J is TRBJ2-1 and V is TRBV11-2; D might be TRBD1 or TRBD2, each matching 5 bases. Per the germline V gene, CDR1 is SGHAT and CDR2 is FQNNGV. CDR3 length: 14 residues. In nucleotides, the CDR3 is TGCGCCAGCCAGAAGCGGCAGGGCGATGATGAGCAGTTCTTC. Its translation is CASQKRQGDDEQFF.

V usage is TRBV6-5 and J usage is TRBJ2-1, with TRBD2 matching over 11 bases. CDR3 length: 19 residues. V lost 6 bases to trimming and J lost 3 bases; unmatched junction nucleotides: 16. CDR1 is MNHEY and CDR2 is SVGAGI in the germline V gene. CDR3 region: CASRNSGLADGRLYNEQFF. In DNA, the CDR3 is TGTGCCAGCAGAAATTCGGGACTAGCGGACGGTAGGCTCTACAATGAGCAGTTCTTC.

At least ten counts were recorded for this clonotype. This sequence joins TRBV11-3 and TRBJ1-1; possibly TRBD1 for D (6 bases). Trimming stripped 5 bases from V and 0 bases from J, with 19 bases between. The length of the CDR3 is 17 residues. Germline V gives CDR1 SGHNT, CDR2 YENEEA. In DNA form, the CDR3 reads TGTGCCAGCAGCCTGAGATATCGACAGGACCTGAACACTGAAGCTTTCTTT. Its translation: CASSLRYRQDLNTEAFF.